This is a list of T cell receptor beta chains from one sample in a study of T cell repertoires in cytomegalovirus infection. Each CDR3 protein gets one entry after TCRdb re-called the reads with MiXCR. Of approximately 350,000 distinct CDR3 sequences in the sample, 34% were seen once. Antigens for these TCRs are unknown. The source material was cultured PBMCs, sampled from culture after CMV antigen stimulation. These TCRs come from a human donor in good health (CMV status not recorded). Some clones in this sample may be carry-over from other donors' samples. The CDR3 runs from the conserved cysteine through the conserved F or W.

v_call | cdr3_aa
TRBV10-3 | CALREDGKETQYF
TRBV29-1 | CSVAVRGDYNEQFF
TRBV11-2 | CASSLGFRGAGQPQHF
TRBV7-6 | CASSLKGLAASYNEQFF
TRBV7-6 | CASSPPGVNTEAFF
TRBV30 | CAWSQRANTGELFF
TRBV7-2 | CASSPRTLQETQYF
TRBV24-1 | CATSDLMGRIYTF
TRBV19 | CASSSRTGGGLTYGYTF
TRBV20-1 | CSARVQLVDQPQHF
TRBV27 | CASTSRLAGGDTQYF
TRBV27 | CASRRTSYNEQFF
TRBV2 | CASKGTTTGELFF
TRBV4-3 | CASSLELSSTDTQYF
TRBV11-2 | CASTLISSYNSPLHF
TRBV12-3/TRBV12-4 | CASSLGGSEGGELFF
TRBV7-9 | CASSFIAGGPTDTQYF
TRBV7-2 | CASSFGLATDTQYF
TRBV2 | CASRTGTSGMYEQFF
TRBV5-1 | CASSLRGHYHEQYF
TRBV7-2 | CASSLALGGRRLDTQYF
TRBV7-2 | CASSHELDTQYF
TRBV6-1 | CASSGHFIRQPNYGYTF
TRBV7-8 | CASSLGRRMGTEAFF
TRBV28 | CASSLGRSATDTQYF
TRBV6-2/TRBV6-3 | CASSFKSLQCFF
TRBV6-1 | CASSFLPGLAGDTQYF
TRBV7-6 | CASSSRDRENNEQFF
TRBV7-2 | CASSLEGRNTIYF
TRBV7-9 | CASSLDTWKAEAFF
TRBV7-8 | CASSPRVGQGYEQFF
TRBV6-2/TRBV6-3 | CASSSSRRGGVGYGYTF
TRBV7-2 | CASRTSTGQDEQYF
TRBV7-9 | CASSFDIRQGGYNEQFF
TRBV7-3 | CASSLTSWGSANTGELFF
TRBV7-3 | CASSLMFGGTNYGYTF
TRBV28 | CASSFSTTSGRYQETQYF
TRBV7-2 | CASSLRRVSGSPLHF
TRBV12-3/TRBV12-4 | CASSPVAGARQYF
TRBV12-3/TRBV12-4 | CASSDPGGHTPNEQFF
TRBV19 | CASSLTHRVEQFF
TRBV5-6 | CASSFLAGVLETQYF
TRBV20-1 | CSDRPGDSYNSPLHF
TRBV7-6 | CASSLVGEADTQYF
TRBV25-1 | CASGDLAGSYNEQFF
TRBV7-2 | CASSLVEYNEQFF
TRBV5-1 | CASSLGADASSGTQYF
TRBV28 | CASSFAGSSTDTQYF
TRBV4-1 | CASSQDSSSGNTIYF
TRBV4-3 | CASSQDIGRPGGNEKLFF
TRBV6-1 | CASTGRGNTIYF
TRBV11-2 | CASSTRSWGVGETQYF